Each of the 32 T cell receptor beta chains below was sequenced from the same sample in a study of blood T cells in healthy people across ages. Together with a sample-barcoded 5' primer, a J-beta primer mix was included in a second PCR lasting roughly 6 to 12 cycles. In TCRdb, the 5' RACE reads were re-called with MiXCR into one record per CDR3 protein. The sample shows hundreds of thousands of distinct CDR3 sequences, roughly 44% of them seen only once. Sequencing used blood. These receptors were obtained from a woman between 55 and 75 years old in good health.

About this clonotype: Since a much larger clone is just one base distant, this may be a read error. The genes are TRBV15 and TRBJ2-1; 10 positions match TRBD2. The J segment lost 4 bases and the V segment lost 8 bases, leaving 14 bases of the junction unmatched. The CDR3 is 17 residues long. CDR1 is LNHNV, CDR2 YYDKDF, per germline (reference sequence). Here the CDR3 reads CATGMESSGRAYNEQFF. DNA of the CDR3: TGTGCCACCGGCATGGAATCTAGCGGGAGAGCTTACAATGAGCAGTTCTTC.

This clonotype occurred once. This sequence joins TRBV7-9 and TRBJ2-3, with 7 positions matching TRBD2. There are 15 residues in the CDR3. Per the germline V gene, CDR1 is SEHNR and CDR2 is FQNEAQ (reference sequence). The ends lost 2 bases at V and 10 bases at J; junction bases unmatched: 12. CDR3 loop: CASSLWTAGDRPQYF. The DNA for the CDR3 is TGTGCCAGCAGCTTATGGACGGCGGGGGACCGGCCGCAGTATTTT.

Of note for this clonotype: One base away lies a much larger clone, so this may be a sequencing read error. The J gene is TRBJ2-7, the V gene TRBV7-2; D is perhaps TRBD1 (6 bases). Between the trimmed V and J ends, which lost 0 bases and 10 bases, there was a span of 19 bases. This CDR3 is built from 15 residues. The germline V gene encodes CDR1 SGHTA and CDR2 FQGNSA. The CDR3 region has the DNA TGTGCCAGCAGCTTAGCGTTGACAGGACAAGAGGCCCAGTACTTC. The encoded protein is CASSLALTGQEAQYF.

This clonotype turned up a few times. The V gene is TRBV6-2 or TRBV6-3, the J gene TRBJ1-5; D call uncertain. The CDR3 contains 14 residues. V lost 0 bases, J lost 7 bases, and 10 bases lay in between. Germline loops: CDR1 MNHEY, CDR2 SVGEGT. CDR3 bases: TGTGCCAGCAGTTACTCGCAGATGGGACAGCCCCAGCATTTT. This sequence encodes CASSYSQMGQPQHF.

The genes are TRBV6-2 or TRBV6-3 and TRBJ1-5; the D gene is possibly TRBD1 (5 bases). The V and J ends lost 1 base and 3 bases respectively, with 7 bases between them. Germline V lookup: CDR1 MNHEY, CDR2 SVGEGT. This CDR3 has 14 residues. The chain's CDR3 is CASSYWGTNQPQHF. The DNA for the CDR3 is TGTGCCAGCAGTTACTGGGGGACCAATCAGCCCCAGCATTTT.

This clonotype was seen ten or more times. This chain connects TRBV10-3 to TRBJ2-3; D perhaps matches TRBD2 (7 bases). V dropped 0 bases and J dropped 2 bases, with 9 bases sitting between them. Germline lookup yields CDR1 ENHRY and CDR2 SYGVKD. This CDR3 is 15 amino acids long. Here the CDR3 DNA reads TGTGCCATCAGTGAGTCCGGGGGGCCCACAGATACGCAGTATTTT. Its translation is CAISESGGPTDTQYF.

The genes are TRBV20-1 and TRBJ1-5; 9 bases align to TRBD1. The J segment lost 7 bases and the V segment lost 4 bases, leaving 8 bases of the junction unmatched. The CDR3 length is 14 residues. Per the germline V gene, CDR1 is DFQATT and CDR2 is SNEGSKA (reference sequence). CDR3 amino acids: CSAKQGAASQPQHF. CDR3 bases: TGCAGTGCTAAACAGGGGGCAGCTTCACAGCCCCAGCATTTT.

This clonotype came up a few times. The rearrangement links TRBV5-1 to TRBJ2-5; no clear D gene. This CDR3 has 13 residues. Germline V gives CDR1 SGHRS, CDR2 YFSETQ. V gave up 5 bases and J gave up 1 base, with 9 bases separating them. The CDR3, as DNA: TGCGCCAGCAGACTCACCCCCCAAGAGACCCAGTACTTC. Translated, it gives CASRLTPQETQYF.

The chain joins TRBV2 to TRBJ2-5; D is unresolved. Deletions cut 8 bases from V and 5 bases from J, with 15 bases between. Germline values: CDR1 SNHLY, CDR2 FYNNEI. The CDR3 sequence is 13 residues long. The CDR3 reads CASRSSVYETQYF. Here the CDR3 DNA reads TGTGCCAGCCGCTCCAGCGTCTACGAGACCCAGTACTTC.

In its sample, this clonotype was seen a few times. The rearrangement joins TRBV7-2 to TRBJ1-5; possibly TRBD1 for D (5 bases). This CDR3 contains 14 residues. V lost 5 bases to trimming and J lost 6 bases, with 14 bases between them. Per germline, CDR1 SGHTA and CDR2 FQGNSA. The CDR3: CASSAGHQGQPQHF. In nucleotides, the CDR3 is TGTGCCAGCAGCGCAGGACATCAGGGTCAGCCCCAGCATTTT.

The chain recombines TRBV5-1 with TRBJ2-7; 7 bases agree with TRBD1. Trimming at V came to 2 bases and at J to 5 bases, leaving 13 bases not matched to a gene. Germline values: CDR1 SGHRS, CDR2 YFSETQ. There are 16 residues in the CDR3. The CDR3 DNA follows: TGCGCCAGCAGCTTCTCTCCCGAGACAGGGCGGAACGAGCAGTACTTC. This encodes CASSFSPETGRNEQYF.

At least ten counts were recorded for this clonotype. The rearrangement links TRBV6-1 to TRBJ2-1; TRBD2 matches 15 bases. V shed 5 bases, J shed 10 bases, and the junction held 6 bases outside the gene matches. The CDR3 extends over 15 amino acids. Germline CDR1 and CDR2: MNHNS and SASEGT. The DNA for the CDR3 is TGTGCCAGCAGTCAAGGACTAGCGGGGGGGCTGGAGCAGTTCTTC. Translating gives CASSQGLAGGLEQFF.

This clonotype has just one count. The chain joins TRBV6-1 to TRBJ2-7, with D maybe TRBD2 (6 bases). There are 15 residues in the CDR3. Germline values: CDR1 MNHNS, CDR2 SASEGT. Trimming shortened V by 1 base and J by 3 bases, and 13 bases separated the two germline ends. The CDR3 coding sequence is TGTGCCAGCAGTGAAGAGGCTAGCGAATACTACGAGCAGTACTTC. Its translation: CASSEEASEYYEQYF.

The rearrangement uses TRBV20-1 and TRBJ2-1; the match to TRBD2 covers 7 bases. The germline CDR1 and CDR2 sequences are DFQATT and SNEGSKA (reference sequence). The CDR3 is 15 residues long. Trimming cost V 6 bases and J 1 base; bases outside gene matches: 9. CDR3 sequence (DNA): TGCAGTGCAGAGGGTCTAGCGGTGTCCTACAATGAGCAGTTCTTC. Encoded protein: CSAEGLAVSYNEQFF.

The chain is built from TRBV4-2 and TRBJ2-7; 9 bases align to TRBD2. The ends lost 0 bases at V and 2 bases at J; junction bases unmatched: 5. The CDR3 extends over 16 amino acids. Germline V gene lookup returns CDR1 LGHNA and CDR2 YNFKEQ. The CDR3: CASSQEASGIAYEQYF. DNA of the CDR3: TGTGCCAGCAGCCAAGAGGCTAGCGGGATTGCCTACGAGCAGTACTTC.

The CDR3 coding sequence is TGTGCCAGCAGTTTACAAGCATACTGGGAAAAACTGTTTTTT. This gives the protein CASSLQAYWEKLFF. This chain joins TRBV28 and TRBJ1-4; no firm D call. The V gene lost 2 bases and the J gene lost 8 bases, with 12 bases spanning the gap. This CDR3 has 14 amino acids. In germline, CDR1 is MDHEN, CDR2 SYDVKM.

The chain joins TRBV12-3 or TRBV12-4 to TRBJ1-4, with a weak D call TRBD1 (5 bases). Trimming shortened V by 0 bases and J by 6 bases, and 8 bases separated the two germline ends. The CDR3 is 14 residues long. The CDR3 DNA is TGTGCCAGCAGTTTAGCCCAGGGTTATGAAAAACTGTTTTTT. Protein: CASSLAQGYEKLFF.

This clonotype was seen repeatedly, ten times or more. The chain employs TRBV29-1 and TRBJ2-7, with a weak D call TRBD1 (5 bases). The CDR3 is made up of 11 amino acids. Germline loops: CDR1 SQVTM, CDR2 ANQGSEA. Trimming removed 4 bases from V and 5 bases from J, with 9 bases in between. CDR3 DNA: TGCAGCGTTGGACAGTTGGACGAGCAGTACTTC. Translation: CSVGQLDEQYF.

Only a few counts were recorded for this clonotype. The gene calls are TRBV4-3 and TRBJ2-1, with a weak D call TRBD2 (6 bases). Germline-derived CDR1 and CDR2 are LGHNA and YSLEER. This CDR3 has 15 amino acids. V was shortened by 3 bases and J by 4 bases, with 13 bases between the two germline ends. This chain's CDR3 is CASSQTGTPYNEQFF. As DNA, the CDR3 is TGCGCCAGCAGCCAGACCGGGACTCCTTACAATGAGCAGTTCTTC.

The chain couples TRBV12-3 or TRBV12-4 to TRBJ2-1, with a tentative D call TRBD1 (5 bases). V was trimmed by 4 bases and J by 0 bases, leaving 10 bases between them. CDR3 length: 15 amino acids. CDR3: CASSSTGISYNEQFF. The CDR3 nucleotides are TGTGCCAGCAGTTCAACAGGAATCTCCTACAATGAGCAGTTCTTC.

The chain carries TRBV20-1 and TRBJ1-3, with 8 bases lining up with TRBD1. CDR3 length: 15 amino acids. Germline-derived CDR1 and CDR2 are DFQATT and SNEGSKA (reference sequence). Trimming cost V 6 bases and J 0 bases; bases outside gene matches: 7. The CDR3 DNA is TGCAGTGCCGCCGGGACAGGCCTCTCTGGAAACACCATATATTTT. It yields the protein CSAAGTGLSGNTIYF.

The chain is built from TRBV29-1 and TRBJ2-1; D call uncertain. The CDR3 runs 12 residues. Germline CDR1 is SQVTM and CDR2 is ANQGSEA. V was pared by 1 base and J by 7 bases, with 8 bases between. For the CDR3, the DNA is TGCAGCGTTGAAGGGGCAGAGAATGAGCAGTTCTTC. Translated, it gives CSVEGAENEQFF.

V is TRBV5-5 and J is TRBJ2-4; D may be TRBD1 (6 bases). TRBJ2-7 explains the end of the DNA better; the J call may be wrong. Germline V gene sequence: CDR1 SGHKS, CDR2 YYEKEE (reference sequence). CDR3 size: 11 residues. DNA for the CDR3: TGTGCCAGCCTTAGGGGGTTCGAGCAGTACTTC. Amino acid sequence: CASLRGFEQYF.

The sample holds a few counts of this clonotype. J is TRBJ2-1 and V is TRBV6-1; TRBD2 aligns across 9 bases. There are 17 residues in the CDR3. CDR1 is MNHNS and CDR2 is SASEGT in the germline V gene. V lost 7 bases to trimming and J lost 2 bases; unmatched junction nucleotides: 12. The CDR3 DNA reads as TGTGCCAGCAACCGACTCGCGGGAGGGAGCGCCTACAATGAGCAGTTCTTC. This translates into CASNRLAGGSAYNEQFF.

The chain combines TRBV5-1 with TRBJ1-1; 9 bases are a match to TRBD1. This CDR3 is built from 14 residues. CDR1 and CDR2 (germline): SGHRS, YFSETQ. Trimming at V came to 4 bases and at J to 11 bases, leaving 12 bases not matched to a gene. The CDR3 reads CASSPPGQGVVAFF. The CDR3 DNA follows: TGCGCCAGCAGCCCACCGGGACAGGGCGTGGTGGCTTTCTTT.

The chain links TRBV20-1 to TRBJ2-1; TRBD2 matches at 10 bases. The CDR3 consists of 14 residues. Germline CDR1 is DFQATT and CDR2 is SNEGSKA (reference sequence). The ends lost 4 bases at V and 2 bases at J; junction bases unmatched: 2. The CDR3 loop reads CSAKLAGPYNEQFF. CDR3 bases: TGCAGTGCTAAACTAGCGGGACCCTACAATGAGCAGTTCTTC.

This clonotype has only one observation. CDR3 amino acids: CASSPAAGSTDTQYF. Written as DNA, the CDR3 is TGTGCCAGCAGCCCCGCTGCAGGCAGCACAGATACGCAGTATTTT. V is TRBV13 and J is TRBJ2-3; no firm D call. The length of the CDR3 is 15 residues. Germline V lookup: CDR1 PRHDT, CDR2 FYEKMQ (reference sequence). V was pared by 5 bases and J by 0 bases, with 12 bases between.

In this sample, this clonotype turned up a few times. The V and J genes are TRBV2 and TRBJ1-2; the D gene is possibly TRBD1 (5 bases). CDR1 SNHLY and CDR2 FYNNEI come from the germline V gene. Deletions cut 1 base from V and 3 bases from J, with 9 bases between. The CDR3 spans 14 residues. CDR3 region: CASSEGGADYGYTF. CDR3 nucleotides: TGTGCCAGCAGTGAAGGGGGCGCGGACTATGGCTACACCTTC.

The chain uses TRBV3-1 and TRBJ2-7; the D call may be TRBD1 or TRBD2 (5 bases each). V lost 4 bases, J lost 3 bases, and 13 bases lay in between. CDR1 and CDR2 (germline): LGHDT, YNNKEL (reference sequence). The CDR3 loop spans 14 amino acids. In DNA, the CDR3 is TGTGCCAGCAGCCCCCGAGGGGTTCACTACGAGCAGTACTTC. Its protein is CASSPRGVHYEQYF.

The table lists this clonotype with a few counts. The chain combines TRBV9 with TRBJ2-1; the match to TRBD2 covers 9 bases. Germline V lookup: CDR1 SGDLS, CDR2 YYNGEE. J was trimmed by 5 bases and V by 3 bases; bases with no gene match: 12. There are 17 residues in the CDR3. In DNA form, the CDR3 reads TGTGCCAGCAGCGCTCCCCAGGGGCGGGAGGGGAACAATGAGCAGTTCTTC. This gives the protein CASSAPQGREGNNEQFF.

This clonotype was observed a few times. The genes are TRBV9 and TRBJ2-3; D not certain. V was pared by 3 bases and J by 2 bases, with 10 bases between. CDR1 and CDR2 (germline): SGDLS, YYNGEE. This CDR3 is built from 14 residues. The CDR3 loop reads CASSAGGPTDTQYF. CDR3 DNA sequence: TGTGCCAGCAGCGCCGGTGGCCCCACAGATACGCAGTATTTT. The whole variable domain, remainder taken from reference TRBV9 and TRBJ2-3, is DSGVTQTPKHLITATGQRVTLRCSPRSGDLSVYWYQQSLDQGLQFLIQYYNGEERAKGNILERFSAQQFPDLHSELNLSSLELGDSALYFCASSAGGPTDTQYFGPGTRLTVL.

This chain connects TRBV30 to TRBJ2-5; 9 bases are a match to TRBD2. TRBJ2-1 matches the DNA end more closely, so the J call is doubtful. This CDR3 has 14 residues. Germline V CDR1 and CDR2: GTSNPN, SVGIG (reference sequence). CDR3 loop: CAWGSGGFQETQFF. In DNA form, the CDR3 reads TGTGCATGGGGGAGCGGGGGGTTCCAAGAGACCCAGTTCTTC.